This T cell receptor beta chain was recorded in a study of T cell responses to AZD1222 COVID-19 vaccine. Study outcomes and limitations: Epitopes outside B.1.351 and B.1.1.7 mutated regions reportedly drew nearly half of spike TCRs. At baseline, just 6 or 7 AZD1222 recipients tested seropositive. Most donors were white British, females outnumbered males, and clonal diversity was possibly underestimated.

Pooled samples include second doses given at about 4 or 12 weeks. The CDR3 runs to 16 residues. The V gene lost 4 bases and the J gene lost 0 bases, with 15 bases spanning the gap. The germline CDR1 and CDR2 sequences are SNHLY and FYNNEI. About this clone itself: What it binds is unknown.

Some clones are missing from TCRdb's copy, which holds only in-frame ones; the method was immunoSEQ multiplex PCR. Of hundreds of thousands of clones listed, 94% were seen once; the top ten hold roughly 0.6%. The specimen comprised peripheral blood, sampled 28 days after the second AZD1222 dose. This TCR derives from an adult who received the AZD1222 COVID-19 vaccine. The genes are TRBV2 and TRBJ1-2; unclear D gene. The CDR3 nucleotides are TGTGCCAGCAGTGGAGGTCTTACTATATCTAACTATGGCTACACCTTC. This encodes CASSGGLTISNYGYTF.